The entry below gives a single T cell receptor beta chain sequence along with its context. This entry belongs to a study of OX40 agonist ivuxolimab in advanced cancers. Using immunoSEQ multiplex PCR, the repertoire was profiled, and TCRdb retains in-frame clones only, with some absent. The sample comprises about 80,000 clones, roughly nine tenths of which are singletons, and over 0.15% rests with the top ten. The sequencing used CD4+ or CD8+ T cells sorted from blood, collected in a trial of the OX40 agonist ivuxolimab. The sequence derives from an adult with an advanced solid tumor such as melanoma, head and neck, liver or kidney cancer.

CDR3 DNA: TGTGCCAGCAGCCAAGTCAGCGGGAGGGTGGAAGATACGCAGTATTTT. It yields the protein CASSQVSGRVEDTQYF. V and J are TRBV4-2 and TRBJ2-3; the match to TRBD2 covers 10 bases. The CDR3 is 16 amino acids. Germline CDR1 reads LGHNA; CDR2 reads YNFKEQ. V lost 1 base and J lost 5; bases outside the gene matches: 6.